What follows are 23 T cell receptor beta chains derived from one specimen sequenced in a study of blood T cell repertoires in COVID-19 (dated by TCRdb to about 2020). The library was built by means of the immunoSEQ multiplex PCR assay. Sourced from immuneACCESS, this table was stored by TCRdb with only in-frame sequences that have V and J called. A share of the clones is absent; for the studies checked, an unresolved V gene accounts for under half, and the remainder has no known explanation. The sample table lists approximately 190,000 clones, roughly 91% of them with a count of one. 5.5% to 7% of the sample comes from the top ten. The sequenced sample was peripheral blood. These receptor sequences come from a man in his forties or fifties with active or convalescent COVID-19.

This chain uses TRBV19 with TRBJ2-7, with a tentative D call TRBD1 (5 bases). The CDR3 sequence is 16 residues long. Trimming shortened V by 4 bases and J by 1 base, and 17 bases separated the two germline ends. Germline CDR1 LNHDA, CDR2 SQIVND (reference sequence). The CDR3 bases are TGTGCCAGTAGTAAGGCGATATGGACACATTCCTACGAGCAGTACTTC. Its translation is CASSKAIWTHSYEQYF. The full variable domain, its missing parts supplied by reference TRBV19 and TRBJ2-7, is DGGITQSPKYLFRKEGQNVTLSCEQNLNHDAMYWYRQDPGQGLRLIYYSQIVNDFQKGDIAEGYSVSREKKESFPLTVTSAQKNPTAFYLCASSKAIWTHSYEQYFGPGTRLTVT.

This rearrangement joins TRBV7-8 to TRBJ1-5; no reliable D call. CDR3 size: 13 residues. Trimming took 5 bases from V and 4 from J, leaving 9 bases between them. Germline values: CDR1 SGHVS, CDR2 FQNEAQ. CDR3 DNA sequence: TGTGCCAGCAGCCCCGAAGAGAATCAGCCCCAGCATTTT. Its protein is CASSPEENQPQHF.

In this sample, this clone turned up a few times. V usage is TRBV2 and J usage is TRBJ1-5, with 11 bases fitting TRBD1. Losses at the gene ends were 6 bases for V and 7 bases for J; bases not matched to a gene: 5. The germline V gene has CDR1 SNHLY and CDR2 FYNNEI. The CDR3 length is 14 residues. The CDR3 protein is CASRWDRGEQPQHF. The CDR3 nucleotides read TGTGCCAGCAGATGGGACAGGGGGGAGCAGCCCCAGCATTTT.

This clone is a singleton in its sample. The CDR3 DNA reads as TGTGCCAGCAAACTGCTCGTGAACACTGAAGCTTTCTTT. It specifies CASKLLVNTEAFF. The chain combines TRBV12-3 or TRBV12-4 with TRBJ1-1; D is unresolved. The CDR3 sequence is 13 residues long. V was clipped by 7 bases and J by 0 bases, with 9 bases between them.

The chain is built from TRBV6-5 and TRBJ1-5, with D maybe TRBD1 (5 bases). Trimming cost V 7 bases and J 6 bases, with 19 bases left between them. Germline lookup yields CDR1 MNHEY and CDR2 SVGAGI. CDR3 length: 15 amino acids. CDR3 sequence reads: CASNPGLLISQPQHF. The CDR3 nucleotides are TGTGCCAGCAATCCGGGACTTCTAATCTCTCAGCCCCAGCATTTT.

This chain joins TRBV6-1 and TRBJ2-2; D remains ambiguous. The germline CDR1 and CDR2 sequences are MNHNS and SASEGT. V was shortened by 2 bases and J by 3 bases, with 10 bases between the two germline ends. The CDR3 has 15 amino acids. The CDR3 DNA follows: TGTGCCAGCAGTGAACAACACGCTTACACCGGGGAGCTGTTTTTT. It codes for CASSEQHAYTGELFF.

The chain uses TRBV19 and TRBJ2-2, with TRBD2 matching over 12 bases. The CDR3 is 17 residues long. Germline trimming cut 4 bases from V and 0 bases from J; bases unmatched to any gene: 3. Looked up from germline, CDR1 is LNHDA and CDR2 is SQIVND (reference sequence). CDR3 in amino acids: CASSRLAGAANTGELFF. CDR3 nucleotide sequence: TGTGCCAGTAGTAGACTAGCGGGGGCCGCGAACACCGGGGAGCTGTTTTTT.

The V call is TRBV7-2, the J call TRBJ2-3; D is unclear. Germline lookup yields CDR1 SGHTA and CDR2 FQGNSA. This CDR3 has 14 amino acids. V shed 5 bases and J shed 2 bases, with 11 bases lying between them. CDR3 in DNA: TGTGCCAGCAGCGCAGGCAGACACACAGATACGCAGTATTTT. Translation: CASSAGRHTDTQYF.

V is TRBV6-2 or TRBV6-3 and J is TRBJ2-3; D is possibly TRBD2 (5 bases). V was shortened by 2 bases and J by 4 bases, with 7 bases between the two germline ends. CDR1 MNHEY and CDR2 SVGEGT come from the germline V gene. The CDR3 length is 13 residues. This CDR3 is CASSYDYADTQYF. The CDR3 nucleotides are TGTGCCAGCAGTTACGACTACGCAGATACGCAGTATTTT.

The chain recombines TRBV4-2 with TRBJ2-3; tentatively, D is TRBD2 (5 bases). Germline loops: CDR1 LGHNA, CDR2 YNFKEQ. The germline V and J ends were trimmed by 0 bases and 1 base, with 8 bases remaining between them. The CDR3 is 15 residues long. The DNA for the CDR3 is TGTGCCAGCAGCCAAGATTGGGGAGGCACAGATACGCAGTATTTT. Translation gives CASSQDWGGTDTQYF.

This clone appeared once. The V and J genes are TRBV5-5 and TRBJ2-4, with 14 bases matching TRBD2. CDR3 length: 16 amino acids. Trimming removed 4 bases from V and 11 bases from J; junction bases left unmatched: 11. Germline V gives CDR1 SGHKS, CDR2 YYEKEE (reference sequence). The CDR3 loop reads CASSPRLAGGLRLQYF. CDR3 nucleotides: TGTGCCAGCAGCCCAAGACTAGCGGGGGGGCTTCGTCTTCAGTACTTC.

The V call is TRBV10-2, the J call TRBJ2-3; 9 bases are shared with TRBD2. Losses at the gene ends were 6 bases for V and 0 bases for J; bases not matched to a gene: 7. Germline CDR1 is WSHSY and CDR2 is SAAADI. CDR3 length equals 16 residues. CDR3 region: CASRMTSGASTDTQYF. The CDR3 DNA is TGCGCCAGCAGGATGACTAGCGGTGCTAGCACAGATACGCAGTATTTT.

The gene calls are TRBV24-1 and TRBJ2-3, with a tentative D call TRBD1 (5 bases). With 5 bases removed from V and 5 bases from J, the gap between germline ends came to 10 bases. Germline assignment: CDR1 KGHDR and CDR2 SFDVKD. The CDR3 consists of 13 residues. As DNA, the CDR3 is TGTGCCACCAGTGCAGGGTCAGTAGATACGCAGTATTTT. This gives the protein CATSAGSVDTQYF.

The genes are TRBV3-1 (or the pseudogene TRBV3-2) and TRBJ2-5, with D possibly TRBD2 on 6 matching bases. CDR3 length equals 16 residues. V dropped 5 bases and J dropped 5 bases, with 21 bases sitting between them. Germline V gene lookup returns CDR1 LGHDT and CDR2 YNNKEL (reference sequence). CDR3 in amino acids: CASSATGRTGGETQYF. The CDR3 nucleotides are TGTGCCAGCAGCGCCACAGGCCGGACTGGAGGGGAGACCCAGTACTTC.

The chain recombines TRBV14 with TRBJ1-1, with TRBD1 matching 10 bases. Germline CDR1 is SGHDN and CDR2 is FVKESK. Losses at the gene ends were 4 bases for V and 8 bases for J; bases not matched to a gene: 7. CDR3 size: 14 residues. This CDR3 reads CASSLPWTGGEAFF. For the CDR3, the DNA is TGTGCCAGCAGCCTCCCATGGACAGGGGGGGAAGCTTTCTTT.

The CDR3, as DNA: TGTGCCAGCCCCGGGGAGCGGGGGGGCGGCACAGATACGCAGTATTTT. Residues: CASPGERGGGTDTQYF. This chain connects TRBV28 to TRBJ2-3, with 10 bases aligning to TRBD2. The length of the CDR3 is 16 residues. Per the germline V gene, CDR1 is MDHEN and CDR2 is SYDVKM. Trimming took 8 bases from V and 1 from J; bases not matched to a gene: 9.

The CDR3 region is CASSRGQSNQPQHF. The DNA for the CDR3 is TGTGCCAGCAGTCGAGGACAGTCAAATCAGCCCCAGCATTTT. This chain uses TRBV6-4 with TRBJ1-5; a possible D gene is TRBD1 (6 bases). The germline gives CDR1 MRHNA, CDR2 SNTAGT. CDR3 length: 14 residues. V lost 5 bases and J 4 bases, leaving 12 bases between the germline ends.

The J gene is TRBJ2-1, the V gene TRBV4-1, with a possible D match to TRBD1 (6 bases). The CDR3 contains 14 residues. Germline V gives CDR1 MGHRA, CDR2 YSYEKL. Trimming stripped 1 base from V and 5 bases from J, with 9 bases between. The CDR3 sequence: CASSQVQGNNEQFF. CDR3 nucleotide sequence: TGCGCCAGCAGCCAAGTCCAGGGGAACAATGAGCAGTTCTTC.

This clone was counted only a few times. This sequence joins TRBV24-1 and TRBJ1-5, with D possibly TRBD1 on 6 matching bases. Looked up from germline, CDR1 is KGHDR and CDR2 is SFDVKD. The CDR3 loop spans 14 amino acids. V was cut by 5 bases and J by 2 bases, with 9 bases left in between. The CDR3 protein is CATSGPGGNQPQHF. In DNA form, the CDR3 reads TGTGCCACCAGTGGCCCAGGGGGCAATCAGCCCCAGCATTTT.

This clone has just one count. The chain links TRBV15 to TRBJ2-1, with 8 bases lining up with TRBD2. CDR3 length: 17 amino acids. V trimming: 1 base; J trimming: 5 bases; junction bases outside the gene matches: 10. Germline CDR1 reads LNHNV; CDR2 reads YYDKDF (reference sequence). The CDR3 spells CATSRGRLAGSNNEQFF. Here the CDR3 DNA reads TGTGCCACCAGCAGAGGACGGCTAGCGGGCTCGAACAATGAGCAGTTCTTC.

The chain couples TRBV6-6 to TRBJ2-1, with 8 bases fitting TRBD2. V shed 6 bases and J 8 bases; nucleotides not matched to a gene: 30. The CDR3 has 21 residues. Germline V CDR1 and CDR2: MNHNY, SVGAGI (reference sequence). The CDR3 loop reads CASSPSLEAGGLIDLVHEQFF. CDR3 DNA sequence: TGTGCCAGCAGCCCCTCTCTGGAGGCGGGAGGACTTATAGATCTGGTCCATGAGCAGTTCTTC.

The genes are TRBV18 and TRBJ2-7, with 8 bases matching TRBD1. The germline gives CDR1 KGHSH, CDR2 LQKENI. The CDR3 has 14 residues. J lost 4 bases, V lost 5 bases, and 7 bases had no gene match. CDR3 in amino acids: CASSFSGTGYEQYF. The CDR3 bases are TGTGCCAGCTCATTCTCCGGGACAGGATACGAGCAGTACTTC.

The chain couples TRBV5-1 to TRBJ2-7, with TRBD2 identical over 12 bases. Trimming took 0 bases from V and 1 from J; bases not matched to a gene: 8. CDR1 and CDR2 (germline): SGHRS, YFSETQ. The CDR3 runs to 18 residues. CDR3 protein: CASSLVLLAGGRSYEQYF. As DNA, the CDR3 is TGCGCCAGCAGCTTGGTACTACTAGCGGGAGGTCGGTCCTACGAGCAGTACTTC.